This T cell receptor beta chain was retrieved from a study of shared clonotypes between healthy human individuals. Of note for this clone: Its antigen is undetermined.

Splitting of each subset's genomic DNA was done evenly across several immunoSEQ plates. The repertoire was sequenced with immunoSEQ multiplex PCR; TCRdb's copy has only in-frame clones and lacks some. The sample comprises some 2,100,000 clones, roughly 95% of which are singletons, and about 0.13% rests with the top ten. Study-level results: Donor scarcity curtailed the genetic and exposure-history diversity represented herein. Clonotypes shared by all four donors outscored non-shared clonotypes in generation probability.

The specimen was naive CD4+ T cells sorted from blood. As for subset: CD45RA+ positively selected. The TCR originated in a man younger than 35 in good health.

The chain's CDR3 is CASSLGASEHSDTQYF. Here the CDR3 DNA reads TGCGCCAGCAGCTTGGGAGCTAGCGAACACTCAGATACGCAGTATTTT. The J gene is TRBJ2-3, the V gene TRBV5-1; tentatively, D is TRBD2 (6 bases). In germline, CDR1 is SGHRS, CDR2 YFSETQ. The CDR3 has 16 amino acids. V dropped 0 bases and J dropped 4 bases, with 15 bases sitting between them.